These T cell receptor beta chains were read from a single sample in a study of CD8+ T cells in alopecia areata. The method was immunoSEQ multiplex PCR; TCRdb's version includes in-frame clones alone and lacks a portion of them. The table has approximately 180,000 clones, roughly 50% seen once. Here the sequenced sample was CD8+ T cells sorted from blood, taken at week 24, from a patient treated with tofacitinib. The receptors come from a human donor with alopecia areata. Both conserved end residues are part of each CDR3. The D gene is left open where the match is weak. Expanded clones get a size class; other rows say once, few or many, or leave the size out.

D	size	V	J	DNA	CDR3
TRBD1	NA	TRBV27	TRBJ1-5	TGTGCCAGCAGTCCGTCGACAGGGGAGACCCTCCAGCCCCAGCATTTT	CASSPSTGETLQPQHF
TRBD1	NA	TRBV9	TRBJ1-4	TGTGCCAGCAGCGGGGGACAGGGGAGAGAAAAACTGTTTTTT	CASSGGQGREKLFF
NA	NA	TRBV15	TRBJ1-5	TGTGCCACCGCTGGAGGCAGGGGCAATCAGCCCCAGCATTTT	CATAGGRGNQPQHF
TRBD2	NA	TRBV11-2	TRBJ2-1	TGTGCCAGCAGCGCAGCGGGGGGACAATACAATGAGCAGTTCTTC	CASSAAGGQYNEQFF
TRBD2	NA	TRBV7-6	TRBJ2-2	TGTGCCAGCAGCGTTCAGCGGGGCACCGGGGAGCTGTTTTTT	CASSVQRGTGELFF
NA	NA	TRBV30	TRBJ1-1	TGTGCCACCGGACAGACGAACACTGAAGCTTTCTTT	CATGQTNTEAFF
NA	NA	TRBV9	TRBJ2-2	TGTGCCAGCAGCCTCTCTGGGAACGGGGAGCTGTTTTTT	CASSLSGNGELFF
NA	few	TRBV23-1	TRBJ1-5	TGCGCCAGCAGTCAGTCCAGCAATCAGCCCCAGCATTTT	CASSQSSNQPQHF
TRBD2	NA	TRBV19	TRBJ2-1	TGTGCCAGTAGCCCTAGCGGGGGGGAGTACAATGAGCAGTTCTTC	CASSPSGGEYNEQFF
NA	NA	TRBV7-8	TRBJ1-5	TGTGCCAGCAGCCAGAGCGAGACACCCAACACTGGTCAGCCCCAGCATTTT	CASSQSETPNTGQPQHF
NA	NA	TRBV7-2	TRBJ2-7	TGTGCCAGCAGCTGGGGCTACGAGCAGTACTTC	CASSWGYEQYF
NA	few	TRBV30	TRBJ2-5	TGTGCCTGGAGTGTACGAAGGGTGCCTCAGGAGACCCAGTACTTC	CAWSVRRVPQETQYF
TRBD1	NA	TRBV29-1	TRBJ2-7	TGCAGCGTCGGGACAGGGAGCTCCTACGAGCAGTACTTC	CSVGTGSSYEQYF
NA	few	TRBV5-1	TRBJ2-7	TGCGCCAGCAGCTTGCGCGCAGGGACCTACGAGCAGTACTTC	CASSLRAGTYEQYF
NA	few	TRBV9	TRBJ2-7	TGTGCCAGCAGCTTGGGGGGACTGGCTCAGGACGAGCAGTACTTC	CASSLGGLAQDEQYF
NA	once	TRBV4-3	TRBJ2-3	TGCGCCAGCAGCCAAGATGAAGGATCGCAGTATTTT	CASSQDEGSQYF
TRBD1	few	TRBV29-1	TRBJ1-2	TGCAGCGTCCCGACAGGGGGAGGCTACACCTTC	CSVPTGGGYTF
NA	few	TRBV27	TRBJ2-7	TGTGCCAGCAGCCCGGACAGCGAGAGCTCCTACGAGCAGTACTTC	CASSPDSESSYEQYF
NA	NA	TRBV27	TRBJ1-1	TGTGCCAGCAGTTTAACCCTTCAGATTGGGGGAACTGAAGCTTTCTTT	CASSLTLQIGGTEAFF
NA	NA	TRBV6-1	TRBJ2-7	TGTGCCAGCAGTATACAGGGTATTTATCCAGACGAGCAGTACTTC	CASSIQGIYPDEQYF